This TCR beta chain was sequenced in a study of blood T cell repertoires in COVID-19. As for the study in general: The origin of the acute and convalescent COVID-19 samples was the United States, Italy and Spain.

Germline-derived CDR1 and CDR2 are SGHRS and YFSETQ. J lost 5 bases, V lost 4 bases, and 14 bases had no gene match. The CDR3 is made up of 16 amino acids. The sample holds one count of this clone. The method was immunoSEQ multiplex PCR; TCRdb's version includes in-frame clones alone and lacks a portion of them. The sample consists of 100,000 to 150,000 clones, 90% of them appearing once. The V call is TRBV5-1, the J call TRBJ1-2; TRBD1 matches 7 bases. The sample was peripheral blood. This TCR was recovered from a woman aged 55-75 years with COVID-19, enrolled during active disease. CDR3 in amino acids: CASSPTVDREVYGYTF. The CDR3 region has the DNA TGCGCCAGCAGCCCTACGGTTGACAGGGAAGTTTATGGCTACACCTTC.